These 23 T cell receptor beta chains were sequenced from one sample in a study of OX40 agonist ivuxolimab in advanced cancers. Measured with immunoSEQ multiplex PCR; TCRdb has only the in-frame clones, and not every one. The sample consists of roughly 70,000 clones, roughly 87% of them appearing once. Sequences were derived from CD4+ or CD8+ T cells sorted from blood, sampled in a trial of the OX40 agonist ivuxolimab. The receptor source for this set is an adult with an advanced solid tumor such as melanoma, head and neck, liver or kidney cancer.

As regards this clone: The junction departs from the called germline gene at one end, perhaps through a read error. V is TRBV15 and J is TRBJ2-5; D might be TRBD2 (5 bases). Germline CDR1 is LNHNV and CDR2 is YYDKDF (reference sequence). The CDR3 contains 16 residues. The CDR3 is CAISNLKYGNQETQYF. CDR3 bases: TGTGCCATCAGCAATCTGAAGTACGGGAACCAAGAGACCCAGTACTTC.

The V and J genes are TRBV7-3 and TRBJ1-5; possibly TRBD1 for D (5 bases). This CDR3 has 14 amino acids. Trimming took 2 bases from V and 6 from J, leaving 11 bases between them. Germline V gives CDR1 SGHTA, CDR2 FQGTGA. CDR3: CASSLQGGSQPQHF. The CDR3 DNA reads TGTGCCAGCAGCTTACAGGGAGGTAGTCAGCCCCAGCATTTT. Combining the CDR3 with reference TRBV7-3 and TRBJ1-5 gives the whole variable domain GAGVSQTPSNKVTEKGKYVELRCDPISGHTALYWYRQSLGQGPEFLIYFQGTGAADDSGLPNDRFFAVRPEGSVSTLKIQRTERGDSAVYLCASSLQGGSQPQHFGDGTRLSIL.

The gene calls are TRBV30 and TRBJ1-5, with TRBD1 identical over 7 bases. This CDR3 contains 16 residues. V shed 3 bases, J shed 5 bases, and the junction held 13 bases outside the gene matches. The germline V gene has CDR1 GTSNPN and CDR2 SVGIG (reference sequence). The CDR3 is CAWSQTGTEEHQPQHF. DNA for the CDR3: TGTGCCTGGAGCCAGACCGGGACAGAAGAACATCAGCCCCAGCATTTT.

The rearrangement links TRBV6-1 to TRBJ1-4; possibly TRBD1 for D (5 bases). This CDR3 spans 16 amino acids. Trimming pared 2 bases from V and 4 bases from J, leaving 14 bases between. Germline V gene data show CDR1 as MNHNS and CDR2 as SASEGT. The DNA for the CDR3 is TGTGCCAGCAGTGAAACCCGGGACGGATATAATGAAAAACTGTTTTTT. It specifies CASSETRDGYNEKLFF.

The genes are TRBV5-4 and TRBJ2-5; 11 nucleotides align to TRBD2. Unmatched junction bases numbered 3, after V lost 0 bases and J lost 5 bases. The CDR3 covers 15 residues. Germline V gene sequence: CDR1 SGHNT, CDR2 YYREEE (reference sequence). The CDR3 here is CASSLGLAGWETQYF. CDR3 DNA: TGTGCCAGCAGCTTGGGACTAGCGGGATGGGAGACCCAGTACTTC.

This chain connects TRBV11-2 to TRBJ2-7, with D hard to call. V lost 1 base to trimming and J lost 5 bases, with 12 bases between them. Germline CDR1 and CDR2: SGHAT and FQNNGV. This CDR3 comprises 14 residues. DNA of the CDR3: TGTGCCAGCAGCTTAGGCTACCGGTTCGACGAGCAGTACTTC. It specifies CASSLGYRFDEQYF.

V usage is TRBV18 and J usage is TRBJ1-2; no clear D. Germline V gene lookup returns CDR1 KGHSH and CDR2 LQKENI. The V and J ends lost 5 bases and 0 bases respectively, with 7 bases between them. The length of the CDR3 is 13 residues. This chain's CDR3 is CASSSGTNYGYTF. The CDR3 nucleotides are TGTGCCAGCTCATCTGGCACTAACTATGGCTACACCTTC. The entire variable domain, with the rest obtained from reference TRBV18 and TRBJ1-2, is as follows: NAGVMQNPRHLVRRRGQEARLRCSPMKGHSHVYWYRQLPEEGLKFMVYLQKENIIDESGMPKERFSAEFPKEGPSILRIQQVVRGDSAAYFCASSSGTNYGYTFGSGTRLTVV.

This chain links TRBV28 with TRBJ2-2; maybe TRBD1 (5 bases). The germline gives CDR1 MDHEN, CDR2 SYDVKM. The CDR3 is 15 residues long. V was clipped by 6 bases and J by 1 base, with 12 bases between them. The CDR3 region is CASRKGVWNTGELFF. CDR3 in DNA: TGTGCCAGCAGAAAAGGGGTCTGGAACACCGGGGAGCTGTTTTTT.

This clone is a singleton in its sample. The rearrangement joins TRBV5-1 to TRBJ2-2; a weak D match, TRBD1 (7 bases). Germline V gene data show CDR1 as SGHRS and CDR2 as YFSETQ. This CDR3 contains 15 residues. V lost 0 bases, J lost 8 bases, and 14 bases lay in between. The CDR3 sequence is CASSLVRGAGGELFF. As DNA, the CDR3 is TGCGCCAGCAGCTTGGTCAGGGGGGCAGGAGGGGAGCTGTTTTTT. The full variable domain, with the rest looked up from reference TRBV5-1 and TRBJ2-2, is KAGVTQTPRYLIKTRGQQVTLSCSPISGHRSVSWYQQTPGQGLQFLFEYFSETQRNKGNFPGRFSGRQFSNSRSEMNVSTLELGDSALYLCASSLVRGAGGELFFGEGSRLTVL.

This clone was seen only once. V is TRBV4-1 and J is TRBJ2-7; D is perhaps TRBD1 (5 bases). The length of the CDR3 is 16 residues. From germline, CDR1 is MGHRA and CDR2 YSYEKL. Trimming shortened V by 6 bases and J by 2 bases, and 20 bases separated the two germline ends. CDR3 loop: CASSPGNRGLPYEQYF. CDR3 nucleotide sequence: TGCGCCAGCAGTCCAGGGAATAGGGGCTTACCCTACGAGCAGTACTTC.

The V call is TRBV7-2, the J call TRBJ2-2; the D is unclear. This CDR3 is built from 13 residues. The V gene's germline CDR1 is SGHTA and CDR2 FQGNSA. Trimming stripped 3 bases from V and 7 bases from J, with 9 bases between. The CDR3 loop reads CASSLFGDGELFF. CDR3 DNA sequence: TGTGCCAGCAGCTTGTTTGGGGACGGGGAGCTGTTTTTT.

The CDR3 reads CASSFRWSYNEQFF. CDR3 nucleotides: TGTGCCAGCAGCTTCCGATGGTCCTACAATGAGCAGTTCTTC. V is TRBV7-2 and J is TRBJ2-1; D unresolved. V dropped 3 bases and J dropped 1 base, with 7 bases sitting between them. Germline V lookup: CDR1 SGHTA, CDR2 FQGNSA. This CDR3 comprises 14 residues.

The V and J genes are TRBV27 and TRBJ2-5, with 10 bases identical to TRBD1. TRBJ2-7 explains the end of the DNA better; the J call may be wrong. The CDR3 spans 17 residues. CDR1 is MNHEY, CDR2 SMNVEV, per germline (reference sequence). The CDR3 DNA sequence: TGTGCCAGCAAACTGGGACAGGGGCGAAGTCGGGACGACGAGCAGTACTTC. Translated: CASKLGQGRSRDDEQYF.

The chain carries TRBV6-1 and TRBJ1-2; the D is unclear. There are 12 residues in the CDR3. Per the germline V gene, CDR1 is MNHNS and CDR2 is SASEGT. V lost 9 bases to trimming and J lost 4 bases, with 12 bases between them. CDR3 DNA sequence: TGTGCCAGTGCGGAGACCTCCTATGGCTACACCTTC. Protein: CASAETSYGYTF.

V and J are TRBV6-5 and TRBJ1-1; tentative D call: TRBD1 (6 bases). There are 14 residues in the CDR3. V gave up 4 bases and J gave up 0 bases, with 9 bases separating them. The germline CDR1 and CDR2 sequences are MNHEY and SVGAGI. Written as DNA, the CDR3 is TGTGCCAGCAGTTCCCAGGGGATGAACACTGAAGCTTTCTTT. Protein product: CASSSQGMNTEAFF.

Written as DNA, the CDR3 is TGTGCCAGTAACCTGGGGCAGACCGGTCAGCCCCAGCATTTT. Translating it yields CASNLGQTGQPQHF. V usage is TRBV19 and J usage is TRBJ1-5; D possibly corresponds to TRBD1 (5 bases). The ends were cut back, 7 bases at V and 6 bases at J, with 16 bases in the middle. CDR1 and CDR2 from the germline V gene are LNHDA and SQIVND (reference sequence). The CDR3 contains 14 residues.

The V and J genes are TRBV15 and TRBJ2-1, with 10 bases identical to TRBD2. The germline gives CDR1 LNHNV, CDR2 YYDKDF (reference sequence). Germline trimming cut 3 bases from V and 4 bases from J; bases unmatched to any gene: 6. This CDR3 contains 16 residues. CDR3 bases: TGTGCCACCAGCAGGGTTAGCGGGAGGACTTACAATGAGCAGTTCTTC. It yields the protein CATSRVSGRTYNEQFF.

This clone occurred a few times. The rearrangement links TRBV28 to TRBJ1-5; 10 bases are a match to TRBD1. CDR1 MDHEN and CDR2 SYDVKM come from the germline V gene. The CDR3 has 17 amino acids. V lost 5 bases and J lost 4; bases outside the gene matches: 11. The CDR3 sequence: CASSPRQGAPFNQPQHF. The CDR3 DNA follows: TGTGCCAGCAGTCCCCGACAGGGGGCTCCGTTTAATCAGCCCCAGCATTTT.

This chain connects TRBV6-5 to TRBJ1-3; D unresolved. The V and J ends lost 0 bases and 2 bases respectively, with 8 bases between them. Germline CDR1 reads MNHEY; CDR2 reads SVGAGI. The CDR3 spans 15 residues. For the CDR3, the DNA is TGTGCCAGCAGTTACTCAATCGGTGCTGGAAACACCATATATTTT. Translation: CASSYSIGAGNTIYF.

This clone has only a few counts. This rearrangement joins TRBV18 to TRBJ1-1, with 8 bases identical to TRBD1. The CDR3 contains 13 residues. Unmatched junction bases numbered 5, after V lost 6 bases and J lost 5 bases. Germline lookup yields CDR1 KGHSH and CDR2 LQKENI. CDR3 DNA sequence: TGTGCCAGCTCCTCAGGGGGCTATACTGAAGCTTTCTTT. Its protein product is CASSSGGYTEAFF.

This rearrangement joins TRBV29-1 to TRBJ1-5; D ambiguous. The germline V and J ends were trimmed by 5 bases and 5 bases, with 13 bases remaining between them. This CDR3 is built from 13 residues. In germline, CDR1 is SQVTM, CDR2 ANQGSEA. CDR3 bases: TGCAGCGTTTTAGAACAGATCGATCAGCCCCAGCATTTT. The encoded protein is CSVLEQIDQPQHF.

As DNA, the CDR3 is TGTGCCAGCAGATCTACAGGGTCGGGGATTGAAGCTTTCTTT. Translating gives CASRSTGSGIEAFF. The chain couples TRBV5-6 to TRBJ1-1; possibly TRBD1 for D (6 bases). Looked up from germline, CDR1 is SGHDT and CDR2 is YYEEEE. The CDR3 length is 14 residues. The V and J ends lost 5 bases and 7 bases respectively, with 18 bases between them.

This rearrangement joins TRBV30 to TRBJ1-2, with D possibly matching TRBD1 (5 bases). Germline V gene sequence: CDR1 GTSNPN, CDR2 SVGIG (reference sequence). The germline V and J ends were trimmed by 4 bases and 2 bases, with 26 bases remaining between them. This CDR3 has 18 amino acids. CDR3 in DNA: TGTGCCTGGAATAATCTCCTTAGGCAGGGTGGGGGAAACTATGGCTACACCTTC. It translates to CAWNNLLRQGGGNYGYTF.